Ten or more counts support the clone carrying this T cell receptor beta chain. This entry is derived from a study of early T cells in non-severe SARS-CoV-2 infection. V shed 5 bases and J shed 5 bases, with 9 bases lying between them. The CDR3 is 13 amino acids. CDR1 and CDR2 (germline): LNHDA, SQIVND (reference sequence). In the library, individual cDNA molecules carried attached unique molecular identifiers. From the 5' RACE reads, TCRdb called clonotypes with MiXCR, one entry per CDR3 protein. The sample has some 85,000 distinct CDR3 sequences, roughly 13% seen once. The genes are TRBV19 and TRBJ1-4; D not certain. This TCR was recovered from an adult who was a healthcare worker with PCR-confirmed SARS-CoV-2 infection or an uninfected control (not recorded which). Sequencing was carried out using whole blood. CDR3 in amino acids: CASSAAGNEKLFF. The CDR3 DNA follows: TGTGCCAGTAGTGCCGCGGGGAATGAAAAACTGTTTTTT.